What follows is one TCR beta chain and its context. As processed by the authors: Amplification with reference gene primers provided the estimates of nucleated cell counts. Clones were read by immunoSEQ multiplex PCR, and TCRdb kept only the in-frame ones, dropping some. That table gives V, J and clone size, and the DNA gave D and trimming. This sample has under 200,000 clones; around 80% occur once, and the top ten carry about 6.5%. The sample originates from a study of blood T cell repertoires in COVID-19. Germline V gene sequence: CDR1 SGHAT, CDR2 FQNNGV. Trimming left V 3 bases short and J 2 bases short, with 16 bases between. The CDR3 is 16 amino acids.

This receptor was identified in a man between 70 and 80 years old with active or convalescent COVID-19. The chain employs TRBV11-2 and TRBJ2-5; D is possibly TRBD1 (5 bases). The specimen sequenced was peripheral blood. The CDR3 loop is CASSFGLLRGQETQYF. Here the CDR3 DNA reads TGTGCCAGCAGCTTTGGCTTACTAAGGGGTCAAGAGACCCAGTACTTC.